This TCR beta chain was captured in a study of cytomegalovirus exposure and HLA in healthy donors. Note on this clone: Its antigen is undetermined.

The PCR ran on 60 Vbeta and 13 Jbeta primers. Sequencing was performed with immunoSEQ multiplex PCR; in TCRdb, only in-frame clones are kept and a portion is missing. The sample consists of about 150,000 clones, about 80% of them appearing once. The CDR3 contains 15 residues. V gave up 3 bases and J gave up 1 base, with 12 bases separating them. The germline V gene has CDR1 SNHLY and CDR2 FYNNEI. Whole-study results and caveats: A later analysis linked a missense DCLRE1C variant to TCR beta V- and J-gene trimming.

V and J are TRBV2 and TRBJ1-2; D is uncertain. The clonotype was recovered from a man between 25 and 39 years old in good health and CMV-seropositive. Sequencing was performed on PBMCs. The CDR3 DNA is TGTGCCAGCAGTGACAGTACAGCAGATAACTATGGCTACACCTTC. Translating it yields CASSDSTADNYGYTF.